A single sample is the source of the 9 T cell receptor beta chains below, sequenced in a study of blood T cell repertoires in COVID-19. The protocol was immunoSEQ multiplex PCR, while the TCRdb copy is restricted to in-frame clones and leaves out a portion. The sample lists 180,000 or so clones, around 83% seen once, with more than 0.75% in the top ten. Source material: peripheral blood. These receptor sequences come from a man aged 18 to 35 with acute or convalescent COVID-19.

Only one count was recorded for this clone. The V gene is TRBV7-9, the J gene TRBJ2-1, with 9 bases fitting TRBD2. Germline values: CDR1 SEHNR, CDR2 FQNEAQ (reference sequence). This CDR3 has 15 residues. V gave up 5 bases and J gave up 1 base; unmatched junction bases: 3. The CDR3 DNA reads TGTGCCAGCAGCCCCCTAGCGGGATCCTACAATGAGCAGTTCTTC. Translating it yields CASSPLAGSYNEQFF.

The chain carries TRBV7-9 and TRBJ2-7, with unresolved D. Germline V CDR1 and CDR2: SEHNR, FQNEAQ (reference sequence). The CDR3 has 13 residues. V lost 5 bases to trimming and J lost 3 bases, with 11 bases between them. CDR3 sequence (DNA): TGTGCCAGCAGCCCTGTGCGGAACTACGAGCAGTACGTC. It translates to CASSPVRNYEQYV.

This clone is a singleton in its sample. The CDR3 coding sequence is TGTGCCAGCACCCTCGACATCCTCTCCTACGAGCAGTACTTC. It is translated as CASTLDILSYEQYF. The chain is built from TRBV7-6 and TRBJ2-7; D gene unclear. The CDR3 is made up of 14 amino acids. Germline V CDR1 and CDR2: SGHVS, FNYEAQ. The V end lost 7 bases, the J end lost 0 bases, and 13 bases lay between the germline ends.

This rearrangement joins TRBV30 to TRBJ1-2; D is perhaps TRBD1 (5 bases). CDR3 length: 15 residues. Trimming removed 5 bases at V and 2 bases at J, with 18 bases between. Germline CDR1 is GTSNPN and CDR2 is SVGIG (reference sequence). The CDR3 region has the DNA TGTGCCTGGCCGAAAGGAGGGACGTTAAACTATGGCTACACCTTC. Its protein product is CAWPKGGTLNYGYTF.

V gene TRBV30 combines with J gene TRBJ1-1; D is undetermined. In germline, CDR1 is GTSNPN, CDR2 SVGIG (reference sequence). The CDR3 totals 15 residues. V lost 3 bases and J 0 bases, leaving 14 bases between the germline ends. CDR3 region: CAWSPPAGMNTEAFF. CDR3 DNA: TGTGCCTGGAGCCCCCCCGCAGGCATGAACACTGAAGCTTTCTTT.

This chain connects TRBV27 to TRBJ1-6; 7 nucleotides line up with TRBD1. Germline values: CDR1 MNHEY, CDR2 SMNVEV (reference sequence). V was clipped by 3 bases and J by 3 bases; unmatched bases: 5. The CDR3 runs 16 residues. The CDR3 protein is CASSLYPGGYNSPLHF. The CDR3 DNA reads TGTGCCAGCAGTTTGTATCCAGGGGGCTATAATTCACCCCTCCACTTT.

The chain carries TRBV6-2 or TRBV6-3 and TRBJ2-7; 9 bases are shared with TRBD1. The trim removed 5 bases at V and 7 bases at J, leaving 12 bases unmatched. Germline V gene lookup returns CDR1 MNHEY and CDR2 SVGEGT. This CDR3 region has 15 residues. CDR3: CASSHRDRVVWEQYV. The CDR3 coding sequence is TGTGCCAGCAGTCACCGGGACAGGGTGGTTTGGGAGCAGTACGTC.

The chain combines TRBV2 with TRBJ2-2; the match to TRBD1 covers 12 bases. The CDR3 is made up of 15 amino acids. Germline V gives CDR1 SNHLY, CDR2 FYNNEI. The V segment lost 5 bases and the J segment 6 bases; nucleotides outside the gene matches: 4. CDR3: CASSYRDRGPGELFF. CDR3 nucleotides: TGTGCCAGCAGTTACCGGGACAGGGGGCCCGGGGAGCTGTTTTTT.

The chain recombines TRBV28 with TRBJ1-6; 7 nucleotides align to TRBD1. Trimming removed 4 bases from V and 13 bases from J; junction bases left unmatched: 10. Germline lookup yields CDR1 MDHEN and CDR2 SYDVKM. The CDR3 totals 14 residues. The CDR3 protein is CASSWSGTDMPLHF. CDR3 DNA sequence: TGTGCCAGCAGTTGGTCGGGGACAGACATGCCCCTCCACTTT.